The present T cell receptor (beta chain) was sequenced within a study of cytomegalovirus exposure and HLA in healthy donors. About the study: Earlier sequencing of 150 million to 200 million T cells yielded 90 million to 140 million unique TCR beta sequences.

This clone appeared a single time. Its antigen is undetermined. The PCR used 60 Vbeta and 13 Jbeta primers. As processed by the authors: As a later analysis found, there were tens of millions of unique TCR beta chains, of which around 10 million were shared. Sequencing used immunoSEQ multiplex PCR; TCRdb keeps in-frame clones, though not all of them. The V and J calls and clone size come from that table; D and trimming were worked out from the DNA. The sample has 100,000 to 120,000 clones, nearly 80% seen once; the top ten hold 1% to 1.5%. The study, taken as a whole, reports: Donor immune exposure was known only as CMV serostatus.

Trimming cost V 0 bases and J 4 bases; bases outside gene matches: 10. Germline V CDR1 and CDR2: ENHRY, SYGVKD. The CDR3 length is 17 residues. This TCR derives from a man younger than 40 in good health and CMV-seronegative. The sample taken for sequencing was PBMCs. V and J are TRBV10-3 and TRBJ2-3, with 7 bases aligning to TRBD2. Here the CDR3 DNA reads TGTGCCATCAGTGAGTCCGGGGGGACCAACACGTCAGATACGCAGTATTTT. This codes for CAISESGGTNTSDTQYF.